This T cell receptor beta chain was captured in a study of a mutant IDH1 vaccine in newly diagnosed glioma. The overall study: Patients, over weeks 1, 3, 5, 7, 11, 15, 19 and 23, received a total of eight vaccinations. Patients arrived already treated with radiotherapy, temozolomide, or both, most having had both.

Germline V CDR1 and CDR2: MNHNS, SASEGT. V was pared by 1 base and J by 0 bases, with 6 bases between. The CDR3 has 14 residues. Concerning this clone itself: The target antigen is unknown.

The method was immunoSEQ multiplex PCR; TCRdb's version includes in-frame clones alone and lacks a portion of them. The profile shows approximately 24,000 clones, about 78% of them singletons. Time point given: week 11, during vaccination. Vaccination comprised doses that each held 300 ug of mutant IDH1 20-mer peptide, plus topical imiquimod. Donor diagnoses consisted of new WHO grade 3 or 4 IDH1-mutant, ATRX-lost astrocytomas. This specimen was PBMCs, taken from a glioma patient whose treatment included an IDH1 peptide vaccine. This sequence was found in a woman under 30 with glioma. V and J are TRBV6-1 and TRBJ1-1; D is ambiguous. This CDR3 reads CASSEGQVNTEAFF. CDR3 sequence (DNA): TGTGCCAGCAGTGAAGGTCAGGTGAACACTGAAGCTTTCTTT.